The 11 T cell receptor beta chains reported below all come from one sample, sequenced in a study of blood T cell repertoires in COVID-19. Produced via immunoSEQ multiplex PCR; TCRdb's table is partial and in-frame only. The profile shows hundreds of thousands of clones, roughly 83% of them singletons. Sequenced: peripheral blood. These receptors originate from a woman of 80 years or more with COVID-19, enrolled during active disease.

The V gene is TRBV5-1, the J gene TRBJ2-7; a possible D gene is TRBD2 (5 bases). Trimming cost V 1 base and J 1 base, with 9 bases left between them. The length of the CDR3 is 14 residues. In germline, CDR1 is SGHRS, CDR2 YFSETQ. The CDR3 nucleotides read TGCGCCAGCAGCTTGTTTGGAGGTTCCTACGAGCAGTACGTC. It codes for CASSLFGGSYEQYV.

V is TRBV18 and J is TRBJ1-5, with 8 bases identical to TRBD1. This CDR3 has 15 amino acids. The germline V gene has CDR1 KGHSH and CDR2 LQKENI. After removal of 4 bases from V and 2 bases from J, the junction contained 4 bases not matched to a gene. The CDR3 coding sequence is TGTGCCAGCTCACAACTGGGACAGGGCAATCAGCCCCAGCATTTT. It codes for CASSQLGQGNQPQHF.

The chain's CDR3 is CASSFLQGAKNIQYF. The CDR3 nucleotides read TGTGCCAGCAGTTTCCTACAGGGGGCCAAAAACATTCAGTACTTC. The J gene is TRBJ2-4, the V gene TRBV28; 7 nucleotides agree with TRBD1. V lost 3 bases, J lost 1 base, and 3 bases stayed unmatched. The CDR3 is made up of 15 amino acids. Looked up from germline, CDR1 is MDHEN and CDR2 is SYDVKM.

J is TRBJ1-2 and V is TRBV2; D remains ambiguous. V lost 5 bases and J lost 4, with 11 bases in between. Germline values: CDR1 SNHLY, CDR2 FYNNEI. The CDR3 runs 13 residues. CDR3 coding DNA: TGTGCCAGCAGTCGATTACTCGGCTATGGCTACACCTTC. Translated, it gives CASSRLLGYGYTF.

The V call is TRBV9, the J call TRBJ1-4; TRBD1 might be the D (5 bases). Looked up from germline, CDR1 is SGDLS and CDR2 is YYNGEE. Trimming removed 2 bases at V and 6 bases at J, with 11 bases between. This CDR3 comprises 14 residues. This CDR3 is CASSVGGRDEKLFF. CDR3 DNA: TGTGCCAGCAGCGTGGGGGGACGCGATGAAAAACTGTTTTTT.

The chain employs TRBV6-1 and TRBJ1-4; D unclear. The CDR3 sequence is 16 residues long. Trimming cost V 2 bases and J 0 bases, with 10 bases left between them. Germline CDR1 is MNHNS and CDR2 is SASEGT. The CDR3 here is CASSEQILTTNEKLFF. Here the CDR3 DNA reads TGTGCCAGCAGTGAACAGATTTTAACAACTAATGAAAAACTGTTTTTT.

In its sample, this clone was seen many times. The J gene is TRBJ2-2, the V gene TRBV4-1; 15 bases agree with TRBD2. The CDR3 spans 20 residues. The germline gives CDR1 MGHRA, CDR2 YSYEKL. Unmatched junction bases numbered 10, after V lost 1 base and J lost 4 bases. The CDR3 sequence: CASSQGTSGGASPGTGELFF. The CDR3, as DNA: TGCGCCAGCAGCCAAGGGACTAGCGGGGGGGCCTCCCCCGGCACCGGGGAGCTGTTTTTT.

The chain carries TRBV2 and TRBJ2-7; 7 nucleotides match TRBD2. This CDR3 is built from 15 residues. V lost 6 bases and J lost 0; bases outside the gene matches: 8. Germline V CDR1 and CDR2: SNHLY, FYNNEI. This CDR3 reads CASRTSGDRSYEQYF. The CDR3 DNA reads as TGTGCCAGCAGGACCAGCGGGGACCGCTCCTACGAGCAGTACTTC.

The chain joins TRBV27 to TRBJ2-1; maybe TRBD2 (6 bases). Trimming took 4 bases from V and 10 from J, leaving 14 bases between them. This CDR3 contains 13 residues. CDR1 is MNHEY and CDR2 is SMNVEV in the germline V gene (reference sequence). CDR3 in amino acids: CASSSRTREEQFF. DNA of the CDR3: TGTGCCAGCAGTTCCCGGACTCGGGAGGAGCAGTTCTTC.

V gene TRBV6-5 combines with J gene TRBJ1-5, with 9 bases aligning to TRBD1. The ends lost 6 bases at V and 9 bases at J; junction bases unmatched: 12. This CDR3 has 15 amino acids. Germline V gives CDR1 MNHEY, CDR2 SVGAGI. The CDR3 DNA reads TGTGCCAGCAGAGACCGGGACAGGGCAAAGGGGCCCCAGCATTTT. It is translated as CASRDRDRAKGPQHF.

The V and J genes are TRBV27 and TRBJ2-1; D perhaps matches TRBD2 (6 bases). Per germline, CDR1 MNHEY and CDR2 SMNVEV (reference sequence). Trimming removed 5 bases from V and 7 bases from J, with 12 bases in between. CDR3 length: 13 amino acids. CDR3: CASSRGGMNEQFF. The CDR3 coding sequence is TGTGCCAGCAGTCGTGGGGGGATGAATGAGCAGTTCTTC.